This T cell receptor (beta chain) is drawn from a study of blood T cell repertoires in COVID-19. About the study: Whether acute or convalescent, the COVID-19 samples came from the United States, Italy and Spain. T cells, B-cell-depleted T cells, or PBMCs provided the cDNA or gDNA that served as material.

During active infection, Seattle patients enrolled and were then monitored through disease. In the original workflow: Amplification of reference gene primers provided the estimated nucleated cell counts. Sequencing used immunoSEQ multiplex PCR; TCRdb keeps in-frame clones, though not all of them. The V and J calls and clone size were taken over from that table, and D and trimming were inferred from the DNA. The repertoire holds almost 300,000 clones, with roughly 91% as singletons. The CDR3 is 15 residues long. The junction had 10 bases not matched to a gene; V was cut back by 4 bases and J by 4 bases. Germline V gene sequence: CDR1 SGHRS, CDR2 YFSETQ.

The chain employs TRBV5-1 and TRBJ2-7; 8 positions match TRBD1. This clonotype originated in a woman under 40 with COVID-19, enrolled during active disease. The sequencing sample was made of peripheral blood. The CDR3 bases are TGCGCCAGCAGCAAACCGGACAGGGTAGTATACGAGCAGTACTTC. Its translation: CASSKPDRVVYEQYF.